The rows below give T cell receptor beta chains drawn from one sample of a study of blood T cells in healthy people across ages. One entry per CDR3 protein results from TCRdb running MiXCR on the 5' RACE reads. The table lists about 640,000 distinct CDR3 sequences, around 31% of them singletons. Material: blood. These TCRs come from a woman of 80 years or more in good health. The CDR3 runs from the conserved cysteine through the conserved F or W. Fields, in order: J gene, clone size, D gene, V gene, CDR3 DNA, CDR3 protein. A D gene is named only where the DNA matches it firmly. A row's size may be missing; if present it is once, few, many or a size class.

TRBJ2-2 | many | . | TRBV7-2 | TGTGCCAGCAGCCCTAGGATCACCGGGGAGCTGTTTTTT | CASSPRITGELFF
TRBJ1-1 | few | TRBD1 | TRBV7-9 | TGTGCCAGCAGCTTTCCCAGGACAGGGACCACTGAAGCTTTCTTT | CASSFPRTGTTEAFF
TRBJ2-1 | . | TRBD2 | TRBV7-2 | TGTGCCAGCAGCCCCTGGGCCAAGCGGGGGGTTTCCTACAATGAGCAGTTCTTC | CASSPWAKRGVSYNEQFF
TRBJ1-6 | few | . | TRBV6-1 | TGTGCCAGCATGGGTGGCGGCGGCTATAATTCACCCCTCCACTTT | CASMGGGGYNSPLHF
TRBJ1-1 | . | . | TRBV7-9 | TGTGCCAGCAGCTCCGTTCACCTGGTGAGGGATGAAGCTTTCTTT | CASSSVHLVRDEAFF
TRBJ1-5 | . | . | TRBV6-1 | TGTGCCAGCAGTGCTGAATTAGACACTTACAATCAGCCCCAGCATTTT | CASSAELDTYNQPQHF
TRBJ2-2 | many | . | TRBV3-1 | TGTGCCAGCAGCCCGCCGGGCCTTCTTCTAGGGTTCTCGGGGGAGCTGTTTTTT | CASSPPGLLLGFSGELFF
TRBJ2-1 | . | . | TRBV6-5 | TGTGCCAGCAGTTACCGAGGGGCGGGCAGAAATGAGCAGTTCTTC | CASSYRGAGRNEQFF
TRBJ1-6 | many | TRBD1 | TRBV7-8 | TGTGCCAGCAGCTTAGGGTCAGGGGGCGCAGGAAATTCACCCCTCCACTTT | CASSLGSGGAGNSPLHF
TRBJ2-3 | . | TRBD2 | TRBV9 | TGTGCCAGCAGCGTAGCTACACTAGCGGGGTTCACAGATACGCAGTATTTT | CASSVATLAGFTDTQYF
TRBJ2-1 | . | . | TRBV7-9 | TGTGCCAGCAGCCCCCCCCGGACTCTCCACAATGAGCAGTTCTTC | CASSPPRTLHNEQFF
TRBJ2-3 | . | TRBD2 | TRBV6-2/TRBV6-3 | TGTGCCAGCAGTTATCCTAGCGGGGGGCCGAACACAGATACGCAGTATTTT | CASSYPSGGPNTDTQYF
TRBJ1-2 | . | . | TRBV20-1 | TGCAGCGCAGTACCTGGCGACTATGGCTACACCTTC | CSAVPGDYGYTF
TRBJ1-4 | many | . | TRBV5-1 | TGCGCCAGCAGCTTAAATGGAGAAATACGCCTTCCTGGAAAACTGTTTTTT | CASSLNGEIRLPGKLFF
TRBJ1-2 | many | TRBD1 | TRBV6-4 | TGTGCCAGCAGCGGACAGGGGGCGGCTGGCGGCTACACCTTC | CASSGQGAAGGYTF
TRBJ2-3 | many | . | TRBV27 | TGTGCCAGCATACGATGGGCGATTGGTGTTTCCCCTAGCACAGATACGCAGTATTTT | CASIRWAIGVSPSTDTQYF
TRBJ2-6 | many | . | TRBV6-2/TRBV6-3 | TGTGCCAGCAGTTACTCCAGGGCCACCGTCTCTGGGGCCAACGTCCTGACTTTC | CASSYSRATVSGANVLTF
TRBJ2-5 | . | . | TRBV28 | TGTGCCAGCAGTTTTGGGGTTGCGGAGACCCAGTACTTC | CASSFGVAETQYF
TRBJ2-7 | . | TRBD2 | TRBV6-2/TRBV6-3 | TGTGCCAGCAGTGCCGGGACTAGGAACGAGCAGTACTTC | CASSAGTRNEQYF
TRBJ2-1 | . | . | TRBV7-3 | TGTGCCAGCAGCTTACTCCATTCGGAAAGCTCCTACAATGAGCAGTTCTTC | CASSLLHSESSYNEQFF
TRBJ2-1 | few | TRBD1 | TRBV7-2 | TGTGCCAGCAGCCTTACAGGGGCGGGTAAAGAGACCCAGTTCTTC | CASSLTGAGKETQFF
TRBJ2-2 | few | TRBD2 | TRBV7-2 | TGTGCCAGCAGCTTAATTGCTCTAGCGGGGGTTAAAACCGGGGAGCTGTTTTTT | CASSLIALAGVKTGELFF
TRBJ2-2 | few | TRBD1 | TRBV4-2 | TGTGCCAGCAGCCAGGGGGGACAGGGGACCGGGGAGCTGTTTTTT | CASSQGGQGTGELFF
TRBJ2-1 | many | TRBD2 | TRBV3-1 | TGTGCCAGCAGCCAAGGGGACGGACTAGCGGGGAGCCGTATAAACAATGAGCAGTTCTTC | CASSQGDGLAGSRINNEQFF
TRBJ2-5 | many | . | TRBV5-6 | TGTGCCAGCAGCTTGTTGGTCAGGGAAGTAAAGACCCAGTACTTC | CASSLLVREVKTQYF
TRBJ2-7 | . | . | TRBV29-1 | TGCAGCGTTAGGACGGGTAACCTGGAGCAGTACTTC | CSVRTGNLEQYF
TRBJ2-3 | . | . | TRBV12-3/TRBV12-4 | TGTGCCAGCGGGCGCGCAGATGCGCAGTATTTC | CASGRADAQYF
TRBJ1-5 | many | TRBD1 | TRBV20-1 | TGCAGTGCTAGAGATAGGACAGGGGGTAGCAATCAGCCCCAGCATTTT | CSARDRTGGSNQPQHF
TRBJ2-3 | many | TRBD2 | TRBV4-3 | TGCGCCAGCAGCCAAGCCGGGGGGACCAGTTTTGGAGATACGCAGTATTTT | CASSQAGGTSFGDTQYF
TRBJ2-3 | few | . | TRBV5-5 | TGTGCCAGCAAAACAGGAAGCACAGATACGCAGTATTTT | CASKTGSTDTQYF
TRBJ1-2 | many | TRBD1 | TRBV7-8 | TGTGCCAGCAGCCCCGGGACAGGAGTAGCTTATGGCTACACCTTC | CASSPGTGVAYGYTF
TRBJ1-1 | . | . | TRBV29-1 | TGCAGCGTCCCGGGACGGGCGAACACTGAAGCTTTCTTT | CSVPGRANTEAFF
TRBJ2-5 | many | . | TRBV20-1 | TGCAGTGCTAAAGGGGGGCTTGGGGGGGAGACCCAGTACTTC | CSAKGGLGGETQYF
TRBJ2-5 | . | . | TRBV19 | TGTGCCAGTAGTAAGGACCGGGACTTTCCCCCCGGGGAGACCCAGTACTTC | CASSKDRDFPPGETQYF
TRBJ2-3 | . | . | TRBV14 | TGTGCCAGCAGCCAGGGGGGCCCTAATACGCAGTATTTT | CASSQGGPNTQYF
TRBJ2-7 | many | TRBD1 | TRBV6-5 | TGTGCCAGCAGCCGCCGACAGGGCGGCGAGCAGTACTTC | CASSRRQGGEQYF
TRBJ1-6 | many | . | TRBV20-1 | TGCAGTGCTAGACCAACAGGGTATAATTCACCCCTCCACTTT | CSARPTGYNSPLHF
TRBJ1-2 | many | . | TRBV4-2 | TGTGCCAGCAGCCAAGATAGGACACGGACCTATGGCTACACCTTC | CASSQDRTRTYGYTF
TRBJ1-5 | many | TRBD1 | TRBV5-1 | TGCGCCAGCAGCCTCGGGACAGCCAGCAATCAGCCCCAGCATTTT | CASSLGTASNQPQHF
TRBJ2-1 | many | . | TRBV7-2 | TGTGCCAGCAGCCCCCCTGGTCAGGGAAACAATGAGCAGTTCTTC | CASSPPGQGNNEQFF
TRBJ1-1 | few | . | TRBV3-1 | TGTGCCAGCAGCCAAGGCAGGAAGGCCACTGAAGCTTTCTTT | CASSQGRKATEAFF
TRBJ1-5 | many | . | TRBV7-2 | TGTGCCAGCAGCTTAGTAAAGGCAGCAAGTCAGCCCCAGCATTTT | CASSLVKAASQPQHF
TRBJ2-3 | many | . | TRBV2 | TGTGCCAGCAGGGACGGAAGCACAGATACGCAGTATTTT | CASRDGSTDTQYF
TRBJ2-1 | many | . | TRBV21-1 | TGTGCCAGCAGCAAAGCCACTAGCGGGGCCGATTACAATGAGCAGTTCTTC | CASSKATSGADYNEQFF
TRBJ2-6 | few | TRBD1 | TRBV5-6 | TGTGCCAGCAGCTGGGGGGACAGGCTTTCGGGGGCCAACGTCCGGACTTTC | CASSWGDRLSGANVRTF
TRBJ1-6 | many | . | TRBV21-1 | TGTGCCAGCAGCAAAGCGCTTAACGGTATAGGCGCACCAACGGTCCCCCTCCACTTT | CASSKALNGIGAPTVPLHF
TRBJ1-5 | . | TRBD1 | TRBV12-5 | TGTGCTAGTGGTGTGGGACAGGCCATCGGGCAGCCCCAGCATTTT | CASGVGQAIGQPQHF
TRBJ1-6 | many | . | TRBV6-2/TRBV6-3 | TGTGCCAGCAGATCCGCCGGAGGCAGAGGGAATTCACCCCTCCACTTT | CASRSAGGRGNSPLHF